The 21 T cell receptor beta chains given below trace back to one sample, sequenced in a study of memory CD4+ T cells and cytomegalovirus serostatus. Profiling relied on immunoSEQ multiplex PCR, and the TCRdb table lists in-frame clones only, not all of them. The table shows 35,000 to 40,000 clones, with around 80% occurring only once. Single viable CD3+CD4+CD8-CD45RO+ cells were sorted as the memory CD4+ T cells. The specimen was memory CD4+ T cells from blood. The source of these receptors is an adult in good health and CMV-seropositive.

The V and J genes are TRBV28 and TRBJ2-7, with D hard to call. The CDR3 covers 13 residues. Trimming shortened V by 5 bases and J by 8 bases, and 16 bases separated the two germline ends. Germline loops: CDR1 MDHEN, CDR2 SYDVKM. DNA for the CDR3: TGTGCCAGCAGTAGAACTACAAACTCCCAGCAGTACTTC. It translates to CASSRTTNSQQYF.

The chain recombines TRBV13 with TRBJ2-7, with 8 bases aligning to TRBD1. The CDR3 has 12 residues. Germline values: CDR1 PRHDT, CDR2 FYEKMQ (reference sequence). Trimming at V came to 6 bases and at J to 6 bases, leaving 4 bases not matched to a gene. The chain's CDR3 is CASRRQGFEQYF. Written as DNA, the CDR3 is TGTGCCAGCAGACGACAGGGGTTCGAGCAGTACTTC.

V gene TRBV7-9 combines with J gene TRBJ2-2; D unresolved. V was cut by 3 bases and J by 4 bases, with 9 bases left in between. Per the germline V gene, CDR1 is SEHNR and CDR2 is FQNEAQ (reference sequence). The CDR3 totals 14 residues. The CDR3 DNA reads as TGTGCCAGCAGCTTGGTCGATGGCACCGGGGAGCTGTTTTTT. Protein product: CASSLVDGTGELFF.

V gene TRBV5-4 combines with J gene TRBJ2-4, with 7 positions matching TRBD2. J gave up 3 bases and V 0 bases, and 6 bases lay outside the gene matches. The CDR3 is 16 amino acids. CDR1 and CDR2 from the germline V gene are SGHNT and YYREEE (reference sequence). The CDR3 is CASSLGRELVKNIQYF. DNA for the CDR3: TGTGCCAGCAGCTTGGGGCGGGAGTTGGTCAAAAACATTCAGTACTTC.

The chain couples TRBV7-2 to TRBJ1-2, with unresolved D. V was pared by 0 bases and J by 0 bases, with 5 bases between. Germline V gene data show CDR1 as SGHTA and CDR2 as FQGNSA. The length of the CDR3 is 14 residues. The CDR3 reads CASSLATTNYGYTF. In DNA form, the CDR3 reads TGTGCCAGCAGCTTAGCCACGACTAACTATGGCTACACCTTC.

J is TRBJ2-1 and V is TRBV6-5; D gene ambiguous. The CDR3 totals 15 residues. V was pared by 5 bases and J by 0 bases, with 11 bases between. CDR1 is MNHEY and CDR2 is SVGAGI in the germline V gene. The CDR3 spells CASSPFTNSYNEQFF. CDR3 DNA: TGTGCCAGCAGTCCTTTTACTAACTCCTACAATGAGCAGTTCTTC.

The chain is built from TRBV4-2 and TRBJ1-1; the D is unclear. The length of the CDR3 is 15 residues. Trimming took 3 bases from V and 0 from J, leaving 11 bases between them. Germline V gene sequence: CDR1 LGHNA, CDR2 YNFKEQ. CDR3 amino acids: CASSQETTMNTEAFF. The CDR3 bases are TGTGCCAGCAGCCAGGAAACGACCATGAACACTGAAGCTTTCTTT.

This clone showed up just a few times. Other DNA sequences in this specimen translate into the identical CDR3. The DNA for the CDR3 is TGTGCCAGCTCACCGACGGCGAACACTGAAGCTTTCTTT. This gives the protein CASSPTANTEAFF. The rearrangement uses TRBV18 and TRBJ1-1; no clear D. Germline CDR1 is KGHSH and CDR2 is LQKENI. V dropped 3 bases and J dropped 1 base, with 6 bases sitting between them. The length of the CDR3 is 13 residues.

This chain joins TRBV5-8 and TRBJ2-1, with D perhaps TRBD1 or TRBD2 (5 bases each). Trimming took 5 bases from V and 6 from J, leaving 9 bases between them. The CDR3 runs to 12 residues. Looked up from germline, CDR1 is SGHTS and CDR2 is YDEGEE. The CDR3 DNA reads as TGTGCCAGCAGAGGGGACGTCAATGAGCAGTTCTTC. This encodes CASRGDVNEQFF.

The rearrangement links TRBV5-6 to TRBJ2-5; D gene uncertain. Germline lookup yields CDR1 SGHDT and CDR2 YYEEEE. This CDR3 region has 15 residues. V was cut by 4 bases and J by 3 bases, with 16 bases left in between. The CDR3 DNA reads as TGTGCCAGCAGCCTGGCGGACCAACAGAAAGAGACCCAGTACTTC. This codes for CASSLADQQKETQYF.

The chain is built from TRBV7-9 and TRBJ2-5, with TRBD1 identical over 9 bases. V gave up 2 bases and J gave up 6 bases; unmatched junction bases: 16. The CDR3 extends over 18 amino acids. Germline values: CDR1 SEHNR, CDR2 FQNEAQ (reference sequence). In DNA form, the CDR3 reads TGTGCCAGCAGCTTATTTATTTCGGGAGACAGGGGGTGGAAGACCCAGTACTTC. Translation gives CASSLFISGDRGWKTQYF.

The J gene is TRBJ1-1, the V gene TRBV7-2; no clear D. Germline values: CDR1 SGHTA, CDR2 FQGNSA. V lost 3 bases and J lost 1, with 9 bases in between. This CDR3 is 14 amino acids long. This chain's CDR3 is CASSFAAENTEAFF. For the CDR3, the DNA is TGTGCCAGCAGCTTTGCGGCCGAGAACACTGAAGCTTTCTTT.

CDR3: CASSFTGREQPQHF. The CDR3 DNA is TGTGCCAGCAGCTTTACTGGGCGGGAACAGCCCCAGCATTTT. The chain recombines TRBV7-7 with TRBJ1-5; D gene unclear. The CDR3 length is 14 residues. Trimming cost V 3 bases and J 7 bases, with 13 bases left between them. The germline CDR1 and CDR2 sequences are SSHAT and FNYEAQ (reference sequence).

The genes are TRBV11-2 and TRBJ1-3; D possibly corresponds to TRBD1 (6 bases). The CDR3 sequence is 15 residues long. Germline V gene lookup returns CDR1 SGHAT and CDR2 FQNNGV. Trimming took off 3 bases at V and 3 bases at J, with 12 bases between the two ends. CDR3 nucleotides: TGTGCCAGCAGCTTGGGGGGGGCTGGTGGAAACACCATATATTTT. It codes for CASSLGGAGGNTIYF.

This clone was counted between two and nine times. The gene calls are TRBV11-2 and TRBJ1-5, with unresolved D. The CDR3 length is 14 residues. Trimming pared 5 bases from V and 0 bases from J, leaving 8 bases between. Germline CDR1 reads SGHAT; CDR2 reads FQNNGV. The CDR3 DNA reads as TGTGCCAGCAGCGTGATTGGTAGCAATCAGCCCCAGCATTTT. It codes for CASSVIGSNQPQHF.

The chain joins TRBV6-1 to TRBJ1-2, with D possibly being TRBD1 (5 bases). With 1 base removed from V and 8 bases from J, the gap between germline ends came to 14 bases. CDR3 length: 14 residues. Germline V gene data show CDR1 as MNHNS and CDR2 as SASEGT. The CDR3 nucleotides are TGTGCCAGCAGTGAAGGGGGACGGGTAGGAGGCTACACCTTC. Encoded protein: CASSEGGRVGGYTF.

Only one count was recorded for this clone. The chain carries TRBV19 and TRBJ2-5; D is unresolved. Germline assignment: CDR1 LNHDA and CDR2 SQIVND (reference sequence). V shed 5 bases and J shed 5 bases, with 6 bases lying between them. The CDR3 sequence is 11 residues long. The CDR3 DNA reads TGTGCCAGTAGTCCTGGGGAGACCCAGTACTTC. Translating gives CASSPGETQYF.

On this clone itself: A read error may produce the germline difference seen at one junction end. The rearrangement uses TRBV6-1 and TRBJ2-7, with a tentative D call TRBD1 (6 bases). The CDR3 runs 13 residues. Germline V CDR1 and CDR2: MNHNS, SASEGT. CDR3 amino acids: CASREGQTYEQYF. CDR3 nucleotides: TGTGCCAGCAGAGAAGGACAGACCTACGAGCAGTACTTC.

The V and J genes are TRBV4-3 and TRBJ2-1; D remains unclear. The CDR3 runs 15 residues. CDR1 LGHNA and CDR2 YSLEER come from the germline V gene. The V gene lost 1 base and the J gene lost 1 base, with 8 bases spanning the gap. CDR3 nucleotide sequence: TGCGCCAGCAGCCAAGGCGGAGAATCCTACAATGAGCAGTTCTTC. Encoded protein: CASSQGGESYNEQFF.

This sequence joins TRBV19 and TRBJ1-6; D is perhaps TRBD1 (5 bases). The ends were cut back, 7 bases at V and 6 bases at J, with 16 bases in the middle. The CDR3 is made up of 15 amino acids. CDR1 is LNHDA and CDR2 is SQIVND in the germline V gene (reference sequence). The CDR3 nucleotides are TGTGCCAGTAATACAGGTTTTATGACTAATTCACCCCTCCACTTT. This sequence encodes CASNTGFMTNSPLHF.

V usage is TRBV18 and J usage is TRBJ2-1; D is perhaps TRBD1 (6 bases). From germline, CDR1 is KGHSH and CDR2 LQKENI. The germline V and J ends were trimmed by 2 bases and 1 base, with 15 bases remaining between them. The CDR3 runs to 17 residues. The DNA for the CDR3 is TGTGCCAGCTCACCAGCCAGGGGCACTACGTCCTACAATGAGCAGTTCTTC. This codes for CASSPARGTTSYNEQFF.